Included here is one TCR beta chain sequence, with context. This CDR3 spans 14 amino acids. Germline V gene sequence: CDR1 KGHSH, CDR2 LQKENI. Trimming took off 0 bases at V and 1 base at J, with 6 bases between the two ends. The data stem from a study of OX40 agonist ivuxolimab in advanced cancers. Only in-frame clones appear in the TCRdb table, and some are missing; sequencing was by immunoSEQ multiplex PCR. The repertoire holds approximately 77,000 clones, approximately 80% seen once, with 6.5% to 8.5% in the top ten. The gene calls are TRBV18 and TRBJ2-5, with D hard to call. Sequenced material: CD4+ or CD8+ T cells sorted from blood, taken in a trial of the OX40 agonist ivuxolimab. This receptor was identified in an adult with an advanced solid tumor such as melanoma, head and neck, liver or kidney cancer. The CDR3 DNA is TGTGCCAGCTCACCACCACGTTCCCAAGAGACCCAGTACTTC. Protein: CASSPPRSQETQYF.